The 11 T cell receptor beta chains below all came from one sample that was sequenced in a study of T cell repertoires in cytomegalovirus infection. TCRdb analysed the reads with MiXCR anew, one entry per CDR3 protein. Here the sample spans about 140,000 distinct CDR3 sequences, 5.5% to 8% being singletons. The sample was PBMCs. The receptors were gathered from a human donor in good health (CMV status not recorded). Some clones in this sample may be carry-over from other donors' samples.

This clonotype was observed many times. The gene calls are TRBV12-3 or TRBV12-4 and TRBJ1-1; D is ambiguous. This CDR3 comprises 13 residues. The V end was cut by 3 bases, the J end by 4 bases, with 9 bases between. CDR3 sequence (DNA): TGTGCCAGCAGTTTCGCCGATAGCACTGAAGCTTTCTTT. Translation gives CASSFADSTEAFF.

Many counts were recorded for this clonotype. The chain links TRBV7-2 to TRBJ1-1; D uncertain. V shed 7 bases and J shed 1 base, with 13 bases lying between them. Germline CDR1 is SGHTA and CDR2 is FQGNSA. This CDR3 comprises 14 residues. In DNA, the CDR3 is TGTGCCAGCACCCCCGGCCGGACGAACACTGAAGCTTTCTTT. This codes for CASTPGRTNTEAFF.

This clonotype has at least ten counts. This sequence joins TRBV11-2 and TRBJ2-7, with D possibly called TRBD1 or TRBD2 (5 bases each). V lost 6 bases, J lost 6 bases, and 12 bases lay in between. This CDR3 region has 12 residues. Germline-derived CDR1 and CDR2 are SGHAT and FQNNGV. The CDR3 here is CASSQGEAEQYF. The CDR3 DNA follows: TGTGCCAGCAGTCAGGGAGAGGCCGAGCAGTACTTC.

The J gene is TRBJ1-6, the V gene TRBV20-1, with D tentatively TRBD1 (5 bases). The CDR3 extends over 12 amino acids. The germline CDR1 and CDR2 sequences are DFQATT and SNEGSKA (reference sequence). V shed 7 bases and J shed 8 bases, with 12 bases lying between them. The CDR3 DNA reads TGCAGTGTGGGGGACTGGGATTCACCCCTCCACTTT. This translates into CSVGDWDSPLHF.

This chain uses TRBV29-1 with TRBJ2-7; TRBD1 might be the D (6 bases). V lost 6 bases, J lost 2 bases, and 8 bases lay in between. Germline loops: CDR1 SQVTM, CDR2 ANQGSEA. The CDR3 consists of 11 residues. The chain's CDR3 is CSVQGAYEQYF. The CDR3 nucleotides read TGCAGCGTACAGGGCGCCTACGAGCAGTACTTC.

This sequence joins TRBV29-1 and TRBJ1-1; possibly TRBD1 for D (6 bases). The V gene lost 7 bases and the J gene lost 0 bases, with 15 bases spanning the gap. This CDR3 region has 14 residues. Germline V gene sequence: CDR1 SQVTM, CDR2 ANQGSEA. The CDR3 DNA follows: TGCAGCGGACTCCCTAGGACAGTGAACACTGAAGCTTTCTTT. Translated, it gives CSGLPRTVNTEAFF.

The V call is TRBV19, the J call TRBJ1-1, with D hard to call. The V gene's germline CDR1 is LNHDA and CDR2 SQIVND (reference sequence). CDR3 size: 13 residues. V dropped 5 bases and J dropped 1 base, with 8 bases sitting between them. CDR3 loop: CASSARANTEAFF. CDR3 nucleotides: TGTGCCAGTAGTGCCCGGGCGAACACTGAAGCTTTCTTT.

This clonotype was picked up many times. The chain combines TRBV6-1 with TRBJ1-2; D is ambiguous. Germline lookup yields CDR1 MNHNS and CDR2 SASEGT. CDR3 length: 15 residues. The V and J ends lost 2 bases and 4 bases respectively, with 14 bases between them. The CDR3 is CASSESPGRGYGYTF. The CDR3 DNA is TGTGCCAGCAGTGAAAGCCCGGGGAGAGGCTATGGCTACACCTTC.

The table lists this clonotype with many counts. The CDR3 region has the DNA TGTGCCAGCAGCTACATGAACACCGGGGAGCTGTTTTTT. It encodes CASSYMNTGELFF. The V and J genes are TRBV12-3 or TRBV12-4 and TRBJ2-2, with D uncertain. The ends were cut back, 6 bases at V and 1 base at J, with 6 bases in the middle. CDR3 size: 13 residues.

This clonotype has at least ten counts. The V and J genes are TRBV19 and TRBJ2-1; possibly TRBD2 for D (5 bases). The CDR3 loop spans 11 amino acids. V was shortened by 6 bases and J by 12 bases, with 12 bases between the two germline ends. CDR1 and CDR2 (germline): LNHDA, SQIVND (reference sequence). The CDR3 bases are TGTGCCAGTAGCCTGGGTCGGGGGCAGTTCTTC. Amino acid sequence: CASSLGRGQFF.

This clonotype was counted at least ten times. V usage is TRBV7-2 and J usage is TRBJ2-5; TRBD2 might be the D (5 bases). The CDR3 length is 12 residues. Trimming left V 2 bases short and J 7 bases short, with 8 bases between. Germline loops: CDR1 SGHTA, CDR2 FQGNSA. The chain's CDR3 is CASSLSEGTQYF. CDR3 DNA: TGTGCCAGCAGCTTAAGTGAGGGGACCCAGTACTTC. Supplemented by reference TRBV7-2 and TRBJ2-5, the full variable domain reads GAGVSQSPSNKVTEKGKDVELRCDPISGHTALYWYRQSLGQGLEFLIYFQGNSAPDKSGLPSDRFSAERTGGSVSTLTIQRTQQEDSAVYLCASSLSEGTQYFGPGTRLLVL.